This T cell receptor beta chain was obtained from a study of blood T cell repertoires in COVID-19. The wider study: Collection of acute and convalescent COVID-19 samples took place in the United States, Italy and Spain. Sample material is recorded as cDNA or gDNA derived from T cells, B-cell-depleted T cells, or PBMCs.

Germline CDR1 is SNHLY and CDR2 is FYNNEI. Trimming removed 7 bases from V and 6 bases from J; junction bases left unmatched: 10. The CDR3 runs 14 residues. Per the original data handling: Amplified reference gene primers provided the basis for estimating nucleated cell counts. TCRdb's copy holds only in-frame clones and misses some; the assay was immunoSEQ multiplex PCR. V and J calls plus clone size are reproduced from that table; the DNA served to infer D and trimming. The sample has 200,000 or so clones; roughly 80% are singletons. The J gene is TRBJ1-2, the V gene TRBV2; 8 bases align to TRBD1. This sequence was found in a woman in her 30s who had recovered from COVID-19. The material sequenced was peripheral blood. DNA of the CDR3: TGTGCCAGCAATGGACAGGGAATAGAGGATGGCTACACCTTC. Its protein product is CASNGQGIEDGYTF.